This TCR beta chain was profiled in a study of identical twins. General study findings and limits: Models underestimated TCR alpha sharing (out-of-frame) in monozygotic twins.

V lost 1 base, J lost 5 bases, and 18 bases lay in between. The germline V gene has CDR1 SGHTA and CDR2 FQGNSA. The CDR3 is 16 residues long. Comment on this clonotype: Antigen unknown.

TCRdb re-called the 5' RACE reads with MiXCR, one entry per CDR3 protein. The table has 470,000 or so distinct CDR3 sequences, 20% to 25% seen once; the top ten hold about 2.7%. The same data also went into a second study, on T cells expressing NK-cell markers. That study reports: Seven sequenced donors out of eight were HCMV-seropositive, one seronegative. Among CD8+ T cells from about six donors, dominant NKG2C+ clonotypes accounted for about 1.0-8%.

This TCR came from a woman aged 18-29 years in good health. This chain connects TRBV7-2 to TRBJ2-7, with D possibly being TRBD1 (6 bases). Sequencing was performed on CD4+ T cells sorted from blood. CDR3 sequence: CASSLVYGTPSHEQYF. The CDR3 DNA reads TGTGCCAGCAGCTTAGTTTACGGGACACCATCCCACGAGCAGTACTTC.